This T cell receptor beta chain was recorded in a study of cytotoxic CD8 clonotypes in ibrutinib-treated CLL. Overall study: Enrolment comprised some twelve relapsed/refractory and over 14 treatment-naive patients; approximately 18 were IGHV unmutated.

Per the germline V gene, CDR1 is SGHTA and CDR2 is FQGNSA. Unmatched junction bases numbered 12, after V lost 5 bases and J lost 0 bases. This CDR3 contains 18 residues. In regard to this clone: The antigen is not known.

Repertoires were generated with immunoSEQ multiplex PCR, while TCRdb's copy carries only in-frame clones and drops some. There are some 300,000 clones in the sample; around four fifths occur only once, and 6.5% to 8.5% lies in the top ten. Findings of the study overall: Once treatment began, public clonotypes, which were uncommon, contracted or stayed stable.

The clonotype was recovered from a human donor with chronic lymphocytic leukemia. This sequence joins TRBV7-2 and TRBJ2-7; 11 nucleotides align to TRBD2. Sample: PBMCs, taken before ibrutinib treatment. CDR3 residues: CASSPRGSLAGGSYEQYF. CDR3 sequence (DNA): TGTGCCAGCAGCCCCAGAGGGTCCCTAGCGGGAGGCTCCTACGAGCAGTACTTC.